This TCR beta chain was profiled in a study of monozygotic twins with inflammatory bowel disease. Germline lookup yields CDR1 MNHEY and CDR2 SMNVEV (reference sequence). The CDR3 runs to 16 residues. The study's findings and limits: By inverse Simpson index, TCRbeta diversity was lower in IBD patients than in healthy co-twins. Extra variability in the repertoires of patients may have come from differing immunosuppressive treatments.

About this clonotype: Antigen: not known.

The input for each TCR library was around 4,000 ng of total RNA. During cDNA synthesis, UMIs that each contained a 6-nucleotide sample barcode were added by means of template switching. Reprocessing the 5' RACE reads, TCRdb reports a single entry for every CDR3 protein and omits DNA. This specimen shows some 170,000 distinct CDR3 sequences; the ten leading clones hold around 6.8%. This sequence originates from a human donor with ulcerative colitis or Crohn's disease, or a healthy co-twin of an affected twin (not recorded which). The V gene is TRBV27, the J gene TRBJ1-2; lacking DNA, the TRBD1 call made by TCRdb goes unchecked. Sequencing used blood. The CDR3 is CASSFRVAGLNHGYTF.